This T cell receptor beta chain was captured by sequencing in a study of cytomegalovirus exposure and HLA in healthy donors. On this clone: The antigen remains undetermined.

Study conclusions and caveats: At a 0.05 false discovery rate, a later analysis found over 15,000 TCR beta sequences to be associated with HLA alleles. It was reportedly the case that the classifier diagnosed cytomegalovirus status with high specificity and sensitivity. Overall, some 160 TCR beta chains were annotated as cytomegalovirus-associated.

The CDR3 loop spans 15 amino acids. V shed 0 bases and J 5 bases; nucleotides not matched to a gene: 4. Germline CDR1 reads LGHNA; CDR2 reads YNFKEQ. 13 Jbeta primers and 60 Vbeta primers were used for the PCR. Libraries were prepared by immunoSEQ multiplex PCR; TCRdb keeps only in-frame clonotypes and omits some of them. The repertoire has 200,000 or so clones, approximately 80% of them found once; the top ten carry more than 0.6%. The sequence was obtained from a boy between 2 and 15 years old in good health and CMV-seronegative. V gene TRBV4-2 combines with J gene TRBJ2-7, with 10 bases matching TRBD2. Sequenced input: PBMCs. The CDR3 is CASSQELAGVDEQYF. In DNA form, the CDR3 reads TGTGCCAGCAGCCAAGAGCTAGCGGGAGTAGACGAGCAGTACTTC.